This TCR beta chain was captured by sequencing in a study of T cells in Graves' hyperthyroidism and ophthalmopathy. Per the germline V gene, CDR1 is KGHDR and CDR2 is SFDVKD. CDR3 length: 9 residues. Amplification yielded TCR beta CDR3 regions, with RNA transcripts as the source. Carried out on the TCR CDR3, a first-round RT-PCR used the HTBI primer set. One entry per CDR3 protein results from TCRdb running MiXCR on the multiplex PCR reads. The sample gives 93,000 or so distinct CDR3 sequences, roughly 44% of which show up once; roughly 25% is in the top ten. Sequenced sample: blood. The clonotype was recovered from a man aged 35-49 years with Graves' hyperthyroidism. The rearrangement links TRBV24-1 to TRBJ2-1; D is ambiguous. CDR3 coding DNA: TGTACCCCCTGCGGTGAGCAGTTCTTC. Residues: CTPCGEQFF.